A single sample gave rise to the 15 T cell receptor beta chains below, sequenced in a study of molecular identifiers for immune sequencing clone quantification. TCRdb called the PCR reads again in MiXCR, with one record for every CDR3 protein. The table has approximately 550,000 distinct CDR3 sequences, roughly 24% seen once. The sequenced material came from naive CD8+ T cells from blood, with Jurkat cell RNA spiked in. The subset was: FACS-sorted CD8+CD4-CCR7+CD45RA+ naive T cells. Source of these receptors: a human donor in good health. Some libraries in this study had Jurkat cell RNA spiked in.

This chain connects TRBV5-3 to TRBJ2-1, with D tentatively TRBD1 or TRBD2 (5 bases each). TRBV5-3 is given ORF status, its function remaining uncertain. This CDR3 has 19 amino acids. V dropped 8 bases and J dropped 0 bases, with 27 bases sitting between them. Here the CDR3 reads CASSKFGEQATSSYNEQFF. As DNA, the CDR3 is TGTGCCAGCAGCAAGTTCGGGGAACAGGCGACGAGCTCCTACAATGAGCAGTTCTTC.

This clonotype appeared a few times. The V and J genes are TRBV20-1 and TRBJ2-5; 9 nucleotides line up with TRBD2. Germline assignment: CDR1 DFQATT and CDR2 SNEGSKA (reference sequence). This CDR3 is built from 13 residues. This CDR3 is CNAETRLADWEYF. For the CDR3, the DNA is TGCAATGCAGAGACGAGACTAGCGGACTGGGAGTACTTC.

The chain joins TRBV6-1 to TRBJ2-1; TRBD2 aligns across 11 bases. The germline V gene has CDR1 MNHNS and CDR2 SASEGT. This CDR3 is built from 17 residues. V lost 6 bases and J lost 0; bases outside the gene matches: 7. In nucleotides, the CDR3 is TGTGCCAGCAGCTCTCCCACTAGCGGGAGCTCCTACAATGAGCAGTTCTTC. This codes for CASSSPTSGSSYNEQFF.

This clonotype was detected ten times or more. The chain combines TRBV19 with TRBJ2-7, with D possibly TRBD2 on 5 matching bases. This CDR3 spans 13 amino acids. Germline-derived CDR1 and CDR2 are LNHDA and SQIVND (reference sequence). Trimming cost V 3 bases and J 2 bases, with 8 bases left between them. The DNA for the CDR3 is TGTGCCAGTAGTATCGGGGAAACCTACGAGCAGTACTTC. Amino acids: CASSIGETYEQYF.

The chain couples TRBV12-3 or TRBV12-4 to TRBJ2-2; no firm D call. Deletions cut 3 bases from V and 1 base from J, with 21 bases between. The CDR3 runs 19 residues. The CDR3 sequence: CASSFRGQVTGKNTGELFF. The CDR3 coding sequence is TGTGCCAGCAGTTTCAGAGGCCAGGTTACCGGAAAGAACACCGGGGAGCTGTTTTTT.

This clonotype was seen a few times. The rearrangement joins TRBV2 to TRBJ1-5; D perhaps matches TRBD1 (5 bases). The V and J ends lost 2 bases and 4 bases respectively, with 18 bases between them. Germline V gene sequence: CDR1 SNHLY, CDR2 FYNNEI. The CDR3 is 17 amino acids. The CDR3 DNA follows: TGTGCCAGCAGTGAATGGATGCAGACAGATGGAAATCAGCCCCAGCATTTT. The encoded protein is CASSEWMQTDGNQPQHF.

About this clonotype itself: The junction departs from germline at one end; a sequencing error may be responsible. The CDR3 loop is CASSQGQANCGYTF. The CDR3 region has the DNA TGCGCCAGCAGCCAAGGACAGGCCAACTGTGGCTACACCTTC. The chain employs TRBV4-3 and TRBJ1-2; possibly TRBD1 for D (6 bases). The CDR3 runs 14 residues. Germline V lookup: CDR1 LGHNA, CDR2 YSLEER.

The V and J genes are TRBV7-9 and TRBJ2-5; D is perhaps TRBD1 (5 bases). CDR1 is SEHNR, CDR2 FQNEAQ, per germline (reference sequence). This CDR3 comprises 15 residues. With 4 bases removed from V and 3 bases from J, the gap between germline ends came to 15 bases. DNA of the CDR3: TGTGCCAGCAGCTCACTCGGTCAAGGGGAAGAGACCCAGTACTTC. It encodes CASSSLGQGEETQYF.

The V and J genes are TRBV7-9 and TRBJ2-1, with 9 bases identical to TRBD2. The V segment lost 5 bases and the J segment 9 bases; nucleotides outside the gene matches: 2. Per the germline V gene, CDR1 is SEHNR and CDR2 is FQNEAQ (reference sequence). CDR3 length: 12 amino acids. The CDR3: CASSPSGIEQFF. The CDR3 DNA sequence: TGTGCCAGCAGCCCTAGCGGGATTGAGCAGTTCTTC.

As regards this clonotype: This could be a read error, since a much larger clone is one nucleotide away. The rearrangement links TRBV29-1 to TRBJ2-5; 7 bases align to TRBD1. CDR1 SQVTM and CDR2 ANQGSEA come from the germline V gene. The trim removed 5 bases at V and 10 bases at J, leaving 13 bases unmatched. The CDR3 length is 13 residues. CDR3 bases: TGCAGCGTTCCTCAGACAGGGATGAAGATCCAGTACTTC. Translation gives CSVPQTGMKIQYF.

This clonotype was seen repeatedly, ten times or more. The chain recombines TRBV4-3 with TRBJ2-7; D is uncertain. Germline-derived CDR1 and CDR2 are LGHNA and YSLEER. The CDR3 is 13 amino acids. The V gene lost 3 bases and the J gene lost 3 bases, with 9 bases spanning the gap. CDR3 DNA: TGCGCCAGCAGCCACGACGTTAACTACGAGCAGTACTTC. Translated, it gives CASSHDVNYEQYF.

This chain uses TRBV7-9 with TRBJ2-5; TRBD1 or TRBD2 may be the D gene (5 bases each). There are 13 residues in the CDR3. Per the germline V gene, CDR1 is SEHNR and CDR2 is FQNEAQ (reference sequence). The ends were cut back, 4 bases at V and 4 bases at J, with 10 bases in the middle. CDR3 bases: TGTGCCAGCAGCTCCCAGGGAGCAGAGACCCAGTACTTC. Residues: CASSSQGAETQYF.

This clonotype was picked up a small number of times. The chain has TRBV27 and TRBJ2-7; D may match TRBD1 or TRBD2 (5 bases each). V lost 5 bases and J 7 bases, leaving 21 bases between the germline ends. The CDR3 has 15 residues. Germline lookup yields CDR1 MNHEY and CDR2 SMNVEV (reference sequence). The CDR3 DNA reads TGTGCCAGCAGTCTACCCCGGGACGGAGCCTGGGAGCAGTACTTC. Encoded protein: CASSLPRDGAWEQYF.

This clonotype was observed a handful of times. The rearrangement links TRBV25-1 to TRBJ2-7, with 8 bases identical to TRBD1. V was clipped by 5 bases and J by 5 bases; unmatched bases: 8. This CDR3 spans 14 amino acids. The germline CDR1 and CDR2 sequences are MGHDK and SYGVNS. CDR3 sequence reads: CASSKRTGPDEQYF. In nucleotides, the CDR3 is TGTGCCAGCAGTAAGCGGACAGGGCCGGACGAGCAGTACTTC.

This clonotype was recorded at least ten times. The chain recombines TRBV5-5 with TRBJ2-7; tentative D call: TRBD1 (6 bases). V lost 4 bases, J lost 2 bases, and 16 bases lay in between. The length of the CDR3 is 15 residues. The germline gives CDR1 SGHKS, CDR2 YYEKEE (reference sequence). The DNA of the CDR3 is TGTGCCAGCAGCGTAGAATGGGGGCGAACCTACGAGCAGTACTTC. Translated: CASSVEWGRTYEQYF. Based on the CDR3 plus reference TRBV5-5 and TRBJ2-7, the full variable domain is DAGVTQSPTHLIKTRGQQVTLRCSPISGHKSVSWYQQVLGQGPQFIFQYYEKEERGRGNFPDRFSARQFPNYSSELNVNALLLGDSALYLCASSVEWGRTYEQYFGPGTRLTVT.